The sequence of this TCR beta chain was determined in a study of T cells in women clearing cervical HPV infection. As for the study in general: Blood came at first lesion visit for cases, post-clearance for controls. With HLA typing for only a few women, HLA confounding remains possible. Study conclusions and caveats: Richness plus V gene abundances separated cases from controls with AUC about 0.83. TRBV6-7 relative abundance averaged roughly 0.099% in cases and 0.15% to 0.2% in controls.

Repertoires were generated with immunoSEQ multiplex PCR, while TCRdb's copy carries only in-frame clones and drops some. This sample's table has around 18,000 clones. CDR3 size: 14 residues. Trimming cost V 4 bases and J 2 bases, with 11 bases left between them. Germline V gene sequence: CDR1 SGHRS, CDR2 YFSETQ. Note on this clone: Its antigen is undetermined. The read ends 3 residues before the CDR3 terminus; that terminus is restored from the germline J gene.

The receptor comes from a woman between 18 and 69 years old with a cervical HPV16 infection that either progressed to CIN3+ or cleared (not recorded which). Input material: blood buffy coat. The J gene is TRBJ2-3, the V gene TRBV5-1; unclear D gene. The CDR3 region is CASSLSTDTDTQYF. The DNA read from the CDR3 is TGCGCCAGCAGCCTGAGCACAGACACAGATACG.